The 25 T cell receptor beta chains given below trace back to one sample, sequenced in a study of graft-versus-host responses after intestinal transplantation. These receptors are not linked to any known antigen. Clones were read by immunoSEQ multiplex PCR, and TCRdb kept only the in-frame ones, dropping some. This sample has more than 60,000 clones; roughly 87% occur once, and the top ten carry approximately 1.3%. Sequenced material: unstimulated CD8+ T cells sorted from spleen or lymph node cells, taken before intestinal transplant. The receptor set was obtained from a human donor who received an intestinal transplant.

The gene calls are TRBV9 and TRBJ2-3; TRBD2 matches 8 bases. Losses at the gene ends were 3 bases for V and 6 bases for J; bases not matched to a gene: 12. The CDR3 length is 16 residues. From germline, CDR1 is SGDLS and CDR2 YYNGEE. The CDR3 coding sequence is TGTGCCAGCAGCGAGGGAGGACTAGCCTTACTCGATACGCAGTATTTT. This encodes CASSEGGLALLDTQYF.

The rearrangement links TRBV25-1 to TRBJ2-1; 11 bases map to TRBD2. Germline trimming cut 3 bases from V and 5 bases from J; bases unmatched to any gene: 6. This CDR3 contains 16 residues. Germline CDR1 MGHDK, CDR2 SYGVNS. In nucleotides, the CDR3 is TGTGCCAGCAGTGAGTCCGGACTAGCGGGCCACAATGAGCAGTTCTTC. Translated: CASSESGLAGHNEQFF.

The J gene is TRBJ2-2, the V gene TRBV7-6, with TRBD1 matching over 8 bases. The length of the CDR3 is 15 residues. Per germline, CDR1 SGHVS and CDR2 FNYEAQ. J was trimmed by 5 bases and V by 5 bases; bases with no gene match: 7. CDR3 in amino acids: CASSPRTGLTGELFF. The DNA of the CDR3 is TGTGCCAGCAGCCCAAGGACAGGGTTGACCGGGGAGCTGTTTTTT.

The chain has TRBV5-6 and TRBJ2-7, with TRBD1 identical over 10 bases. The CDR3 is 16 residues long. Germline V gene data show CDR1 as SGHDT and CDR2 as YYEEEE. Trimming removed 3 bases from V and 0 bases from J; junction bases left unmatched: 6. CDR3 DNA sequence: TGTGCCAGCAGCTCGCCCCGGGACAGGGGCTCCTACGAGCAGTACTTC. Translation gives CASSSPRDRGSYEQYF.

This clone has just a few counts. This sequence joins TRBV2 and TRBJ2-1; a possible D gene is TRBD2 (6 bases). V dropped 7 bases and J dropped 4 bases, with 17 bases sitting between them. Germline V lookup: CDR1 SNHLY, CDR2 FYNNEI. This CDR3 is 15 amino acids long. DNA for the CDR3: TGTGCCAGCATCCTAAGGGGCGGGGTATACAATGAGCAGTTCTTC. Protein sequence: CASILRGGVYNEQFF.

The rearrangement links TRBV9 to TRBJ2-3; 14 bases are a match to TRBD2. This CDR3 is 17 amino acids long. Germline V gene data show CDR1 as SGDLS and CDR2 as YYNGEE. The ends lost 2 bases at V and 2 bases at J; junction bases unmatched: 4. CDR3 DNA: TGTGCCAGCAGCGTTGGGACTAGCGGGGGAGACACAGATACGCAGTATTTT. Translating gives CASSVGTSGGDTDTQYF.

The gene calls are TRBV7-9 and TRBJ1-1; perhaps TRBD1 as D (6 bases). The CDR3 is 13 amino acids. Germline V gene lookup returns CDR1 SEHNR and CDR2 FQNEAQ (reference sequence). V was trimmed by 5 bases and J by 4 bases, leaving 11 bases between them. The DNA for the CDR3 is TGTGCCAGCAGCCCGGGCAGGGGCACTGAAGCTTTCTTT. Protein sequence: CASSPGRGTEAFF.

The chain employs TRBV2 and TRBJ2-5; possibly TRBD1 for D (6 bases). The germline V gene has CDR1 SNHLY and CDR2 FYNNEI. The length of the CDR3 is 12 residues. Deletions cut 6 bases from V and 1 base from J, with 6 bases between. The CDR3 DNA follows: TGTGCCAGCAGGGACAGCCAAGAGACCCAGTACTTC. Translating it yields CASRDSQETQYF.

The V call is TRBV7-6, the J call TRBJ2-1, with TRBD1 matching over 9 bases. V lost 5 bases, J lost 7 bases, and 6 bases stayed unmatched. CDR3 length equals 14 residues. Germline V lookup: CDR1 SGHVS, CDR2 FNYEAQ. CDR3 sequence (DNA): TGTGCCAGCAGCCGGGACAGGGTGGGGAATGAGCAGTTCTTC. It specifies CASSRDRVGNEQFF.

The CDR3 reads CASSVAGGPRTDTQYF. In nucleotides, the CDR3 is TGTGCCAGCAGCGTAGCTGGCGGGCCTCGAACAGATACGCAGTATTTT. The chain joins TRBV9 to TRBJ2-3, with D tentatively TRBD2 (5 bases). The V end was cut by 0 bases, the J end by 3 bases, with 14 bases between. Germline CDR1 reads SGDLS; CDR2 reads YYNGEE. CDR3 length: 16 amino acids.

CDR3 sequence: CASSEGTGWGYTF. In nucleotides, the CDR3 is TGTGCCAGCAGTGAAGGCACGGGGTGGGGCTACACCTTC. The chain recombines TRBV2 with TRBJ1-2; D remains unclear. Trimming removed 1 base at V and 8 bases at J, with 11 bases between. This CDR3 has 13 amino acids. The germline V gene has CDR1 SNHLY and CDR2 FYNNEI.

This rearrangement joins TRBV7-9 to TRBJ2-7, with TRBD1 identical over 8 bases. The CDR3 is 14 amino acids. The ends lost 3 bases at V and 4 bases at J; junction bases unmatched: 5. The germline gives CDR1 SEHNR, CDR2 FQNEAQ (reference sequence). In DNA form, the CDR3 reads TGTGCCAGCAGCTTTCCGGGACAGGATTACGAGCAGTACTTC. It is translated as CASSFPGQDYEQYF.

This clone is labeled medium-sized (0.01 to 0.1%). The rearrangement links TRBV29-1 to TRBJ1-2; 9 nucleotides line up with TRBD1. The CDR3 loop spans 14 amino acids. J gave up 6 bases and V 3 bases, and 8 bases lay outside the gene matches. Germline values: CDR1 SQVTM, CDR2 ANQGSEA. In nucleotides, the CDR3 is TGCAGCGTTGATTGGGACAGGGTGATTCATGGCTACACCTTC. It specifies CSVDWDRVIHGYTF.

This clone was picked up a small number of times. The CDR3 sequence: CASFGAGELFF. The CDR3 coding sequence is TGTGCCAGCTTCGGAGCCGGGGAGCTGTTTTTT. The chain is built from TRBV7-9 and TRBJ2-2; D unresolved. From germline, CDR1 is SEHNR and CDR2 FQNEAQ (reference sequence). Trimming removed 8 bases from V and 6 bases from J, with 7 bases in between. The CDR3 spans 11 residues.

The chain carries TRBV4-1 and TRBJ2-7, with 14 bases fitting TRBD2. The CDR3 is made up of 18 amino acids. Trimming took 0 bases from V and 0 from J; bases not matched to a gene: 4. Germline loops: CDR1 MGHRA, CDR2 YSYEKL. The CDR3 bases are TGCGCCAGCAGCCAAGATGGGACTAGCGGGGGCAGCTCCTACGAGCAGTACTTC. Translated, it gives CASSQDGTSGGSSYEQYF.

The chain carries TRBV7-6 and TRBJ2-2; 12 bases are shared with TRBD2. V trimming: 1 base; J trimming: 0 bases; junction bases outside the gene matches: 6. This CDR3 region has 19 residues. Germline lookup yields CDR1 SGHVS and CDR2 FNYEAQ. CDR3 sequence: CASSLDGLAGPANTGELFF. The CDR3, as DNA: TGTGCCAGCAGCTTAGACGGACTAGCGGGACCCGCGAACACCGGGGAGCTGTTTTTT.

The V and J genes are TRBV5-4 and TRBJ1-1; possibly TRBD1 for D (5 bases). The germline V and J ends were trimmed by 2 bases and 1 base, with 9 bases remaining between them. Germline CDR1 and CDR2: SGHNT and YYREEE (reference sequence). The CDR3 contains 14 residues. The CDR3 coding sequence is TGTGCCAGCAGCTTCGGGGGACCGAACACTGAAGCTTTCTTT. Its protein product is CASSFGGPNTEAFF.

This clone came up a few times. The CDR3, as DNA: TGTGCCAGCAGCCAGGACAGTTCCTACGAGCAGTACTTC. Translated, it gives CASSQDSSYEQYF. The chain uses TRBV7-9 and TRBJ2-7; tentative D call: TRBD1 (6 bases). From germline, CDR1 is SEHNR and CDR2 FQNEAQ (reference sequence). V gave up 5 bases and J gave up 1 base, with 9 bases separating them. This CDR3 comprises 13 residues.

The chain employs TRBV18 and TRBJ1-3; 7 bases map to TRBD1. The V gene's germline CDR1 is KGHSH and CDR2 LQKENI. The CDR3 length is 19 residues. V lost 7 bases, J lost 4 bases, and 22 bases stayed unmatched. The CDR3 loop is CASWGMERDSRDLGNTIYF. The CDR3 nucleotides are TGTGCCAGCTGGGGAATGGAGAGGGACAGTCGCGACCTGGGAAACACCATATATTTT.

The chain carries TRBV2 and TRBJ2-3; 7 positions match TRBD2. With 2 bases clipped from V and 6 bases from J, the junction kept 14 bases outside the gene matches. This CDR3 is built from 17 residues. CDR1 is SNHLY, CDR2 FYNNEI, per germline. CDR3 region: CASSESTAGEPTDTQYF. The CDR3, as DNA: TGTGCCAGCAGTGAAAGTACGGCGGGGGAACCTACTGATACGCAGTATTTT.

The gene calls are TRBV11-2 and TRBJ2-7; D ambiguous. Germline loops: CDR1 SGHAT, CDR2 FQNNGV. This CDR3 contains 14 residues. V was trimmed by 0 bases and J by 3 bases, leaving 9 bases between them. For the CDR3, the DNA is TGTGCCAGCAGCTTAGATCCTGTCGTCTACGAGCAGTACTTC. It codes for CASSLDPVVYEQYF.

This clone was observed a handful of times. The V call is TRBV5-6, the J call TRBJ1-1; TRBD1 might be the D (5 bases). The CDR3 loop spans 14 amino acids. The germline V and J ends were trimmed by 0 bases and 5 bases, with 11 bases remaining between them. Germline values: CDR1 SGHDT, CDR2 YYEEEE. The CDR3 loop is CASSLGPGGTEAFF. CDR3 nucleotide sequence: TGTGCCAGCAGCTTGGGGCCCGGGGGTACTGAAGCTTTCTTT.

The chain links TRBV5-6 to TRBJ1-4; TRBD1 might be the D (5 bases). Per germline, CDR1 SGHDT and CDR2 YYEEEE. CDR3 length: 14 amino acids. V was clipped by 3 bases and J by 4 bases, with 10 bases between them. In DNA, the CDR3 is TGTGCCAGCAGCTCCAGGGCTCTTAATGAAAAACTGTTTTTT. Translation gives CASSSRALNEKLFF.

V usage is TRBV27 and J usage is TRBJ2-7; TRBD2 might be the D (5 bases). The length of the CDR3 is 13 residues. The V gene's germline CDR1 is MNHEY and CDR2 SMNVEV (reference sequence). Deletions cut 4 bases from V and 2 bases from J, with 9 bases between. CDR3: CASSSGLPYEQYF. Written as DNA, the CDR3 is TGTGCCAGCAGTTCCGGACTGCCCTACGAGCAGTACTTC.

This chain links TRBV6-5 with TRBJ2-5, with 7 nucleotides matching TRBD2. CDR3 length: 16 amino acids. Germline loops: CDR1 MNHEY, CDR2 SVGAGI. Trimming at V came to 0 bases and at J to 3 bases, leaving 7 bases not matched to a gene. Here the CDR3 reads CASSYSRLANEETQYF. The CDR3 nucleotides are TGTGCCAGCAGTTACTCCCGACTAGCCAACGAAGAGACCCAGTACTTC.